Sequencing of this TCR beta chain was carried out in a study of molecular identifiers for immune sequencing clone quantification. Study-level findings and limits: Over 97% of effector molecules, but under 1% in naive cells, were held by clones with more than 20 RNA copies. Spiked TCR RNA from one Jurkat cell reportedly showed up when mixed among around 1 million naive cells.

In this sample, this clonotype turned up a few times. What it binds is unknown. Sorting isolated naive CD8 T cells as CD8+CD4-CCR7+CD45RA+ events. TCRdb independently ran MiXCR on the PCR reads; one entry per CDR3 protein. This sample carries some 320,000 distinct CDR3 sequences, under 25% of them seen once, and the ten largest clones take 0.65% to 0.75%. The germline gives CDR1 SEHNR, CDR2 FQNEAQ (reference sequence). The CDR3 has 16 residues. V gave up 2 bases and J gave up 0 bases, with 14 bases separating them. The receptor was derived from a human donor in good health. Some libraries in this study had Jurkat cell RNA spiked in. The sample comprised naive CD8+ T cells from blood, with Jurkat cell RNA spiked in. Described subset: FACS-sorted CD8+CD4-CCR7+CD45RA+ naive T cells. The chain employs TRBV7-9 and TRBJ2-7, with D unresolved. The CDR3 is CASSLSGGRFSYEQYF. The CDR3 DNA is TGTGCCAGCAGCTTATCGGGCGGCCGCTTCTCCTACGAGCAGTACTTC.